Listed below are T cell receptor beta chains from one sample, sequenced in a study of molecular identifiers for immune sequencing clone quantification. MiXCR was run by TCRdb on the PCR reads, yielding one entry per CDR3 protein. The data contain 45,000 to 65,000 distinct CDR3 sequences, less than 25% of them seen just once; the ten biggest clones take up under 2%. Source material: naive CD8+ T cells from blood, with Jurkat cell RNA spiked in. The receptors stem from a human donor in good health. Some libraries in this study had Jurkat cell RNA spiked in. CDR3s include the opening cysteine and the closing phenylalanine or tryptophan. D genes are given only for firm matches. Size is omitted from some rows. Given values are once, few, many or a class for expanded clones.

J,size,length,V,D,CDR3,DNA
TRBJ2-7,many,14,TRBV4-3,.,CASSPAGSSYEQYF,TGCGCCAGCAGCCCAGCAGGTAGCTCCTACGAGCAGTACTTC
TRBJ2-7,many,17,TRBV7-2,TRBD2,CASSLIVWTSGDYEQYF,TGTGCCAGCAGCTTAATCGTCTGGACTAGCGGGGACTACGAGCAGTACTTC
TRBJ1-4,many,15,TRBV7-9,TRBD1,CASSLSTGAIEKLFF,TGTGCCAGCAGCTTATCGACAGGGGCGATTGAAAAACTGTTTTTT
TRBJ2-5,medium-sized,14,TRBV7-2,.,CASRVQEYQETQYF,TGTGCCAGCCGCGTACAGGAGTACCAAGAGACCCAGTACTTC
TRBJ1-1,many,13,TRBV6-2/TRBV6-3,.,CASLGRMNTEAFF,TGTGCCAGCCTGGGACGGATGAACACTGAAGCTTTCTTT
TRBJ1-1,.,17,TRBV11-2,.,CASSLGGKQNPNTEALF,TGTGCCAGCAGCTTAGGAGGGAAGCAAAACCCAAACACTGAAGCTCTCTTT
TRBJ2-7,many,16,TRBV28,TRBD1,CASSRPRSGGHYEQYF,TGTGCCAGCAGCCGTCCTCGGTCAGGGGGCCACTACGAGCAGTACTTC
TRBJ2-5,many,15,TRBV7-3,TRBD2,CASTLGGSTGETQYF,TGTGCCAGCACCCTTGGCGGGAGCACTGGAGAGACCCAGTACTTC
TRBJ2-1,few,13,TRBV12-3/TRBV12-4,.,CASIGPWRDEQFF,TGTGCCAGCATTGGGCCCTGGCGCGATGAGCAGTTCTTC
TRBJ2-4,many,14,TRBV6-6,.,CASTTWVAGGIQYF,TGTGCCAGCACTACCTGGGTGGCCGGGGGCATTCAGTACTTC
TRBJ2-5,many,17,TRBV7-7,.,CASSLESPGLQGETQYF,TGTGCTAGCAGCTTAGAAAGCCCGGGACTACAGGGAGAGACCCAGTACTTC
TRBJ2-1,.,12,TRBV27,.,CASSLLRDEQFF,TGTGCCAGCAGTTTATTAAGGGATGAGCAGTTCTTC
TRBJ2-2,many,14,TRBV9,.,CASSVRTGTGELFF,TGTGCCAGCAGCGTACGAACAGGGACCGGGGAGCTGTTTTTT
TRBJ2-5,many,15,TRBV7-9,TRBD2,CASSLRTSSQETQYF,TGTGCCAGCAGCTTAAGGACTAGCAGCCAAGAGACCCAGTACTTC
TRBJ2-1,few,16,TRBV14,.,CASSSRTFGEYNEQFF,TGTGCCAGCAGCTCCAGGACTTTCGGGGAATACAATGAGCAGTTCTTC
TRBJ2-1,.,11,TRBV12-3/TRBV12-4,.,CASSFVDEQFF,TGTGCCAGCAGTTTTGTCGATGAGCAGTTCTTC
TRBJ1-5,many,14,TRBV24-1,.,CATSDSTGTQPQHF,TGTGCCACCAGTGATTCAACAGGGACTCAGCCCCAGCATTTT
TRBJ2-3,many,15,TRBV7-9,.,CASSARRQFQDTQYF,TGTGCCAGCAGCGCCAGAAGACAGTTTCAGGATACGCAGTATTTT
TRBJ2-3,.,15,TRBV21-1,.,CASSNVQDSRDTQYF,TGTGCGAGCAGCAACGTACAGGATTCCAGAGATACGCAGTATTTT
TRBJ2-7,many,14,TRBV29-1,TRBD2,CSVVPSGSSYEQYF,TGCAGCGTTGTCCCCAGCGGGAGTTCGTACGAGCAGTACTTC
TRBJ2-2,many,15,TRBV12-3/TRBV12-4,.,CASSLGNSLTGELFF,TGTGCCAGCAGTTTAGGGAATTCGTTAACCGGGGAGCTGTTTTTT
TRBJ2-1,many,13,TRBV4-1,.,CASSQNGYNEQFF,TGCGCCAGCAGCCAAAACGGATACAATGAGCAGTTCTTC
TRBJ2-2,.,16,TRBV6-1,TRBD1,CASSYNRGLGHGELFF,TGTGCCAGCAGTTACAACAGGGGGCTCGGCCACGGGGAGCTGTTTTTT
TRBJ2-3,many,17,TRBV19,TRBD2,CASSILGLAASTDTQYF,TGTGCCAGTAGTATTTTGGGACTAGCGGCAAGCACAGATACGCAGTATTTT
TRBJ1-1,.,15,TRBV27,TRBD1,CASSPRTGSYTEAFF,TGTGCCAGCAGTCCCCGGACAGGAAGTTACACTGAAGCTTTCTTT
TRBJ2-1,few,17,TRBV20-1,.,CSAPRPAGPLSYNEQFF,TGCAGTGCTCCCCGCCCCGCGGGCCCTTTGTCCTACAATGAGCAGTTCTTC
TRBJ2-3,.,16,TRBV4-2,.,CASSPAPRDVLDTQYF,TGTGCCAGCAGCCCAGCCCCCAGGGACGTGCTGGATACGCAGTATTTT
TRBJ2-2,.,16,TRBV9,TRBD2,CASSEASGRGHGELFF,TGTGCCAGCAGCGAAGCCAGCGGGAGGGGACACGGGGAGCTGTTTTTT
TRBJ1-1,.,13,TRBV4-3,.,CASSQSQGTEAFF,TGCGCCAGCAGCCAATCGCAGGGCACTGAAGCTTTCTTT
TRBJ2-1,many,17,TRBV25-1,TRBD2,CASSPRGAGTSYNEQFF,TGTGCCAGCAGTCCCCGTGGAGCGGGGACCTCCTACAATGAGCAGTTCTTC
TRBJ2-3,many,18,TRBV7-9,TRBD2,CASSTSLQRGESTDTQYF,TGTGCCAGCAGCACCTCATTGCAGCGGGGGGAGAGCACAGATACGCAGTATTTT
TRBJ1-6,many,12,TRBV12-3/TRBV12-4,.,CASSLSNSPLHF,TGTGCCAGCAGTTTGTCTAATTCACCCCTCCACTTT
TRBJ1-1,.,15,TRBV6-2/TRBV6-3,.,CASSLVQGTNTEAFF,TGTGCCAGCAGTCTCGTCCAGGGGACAAACACTGAAGCTTTCTTT
TRBJ1-5,few,16,TRBV19,.,CASTAPETEGVGPQHF,TGTGCCAGTACTGCGCCCGAGACGGAGGGGGTTGGGCCCCAGCATTTT
TRBJ1-1,many,13,TRBV7-9,.,CVQWGDMNTEAFF,TGTGTTCAGTGGGGGGACATGAACACTGAAGCTTTCTTT
TRBJ2-6,.,15,TRBV19,.,CASSIGTAGANVLTF,TGTGCCAGTAGTATAGGGACAGCTGGGGCCAACGTCCTGACTTTC
TRBJ2-3,many,16,TRBV2,.,CASSPISLTSTDTQYF,TGTGCCAGCAGCCCCATAAGCCTGACTAGCACAGATACGCAGTATTTT
TRBJ1-4,few,13,TRBV6-2/TRBV6-3,TRBD1,CASSRTGDEKLFF,TGTGCCAGCAGTCGAACAGGGGACGAAAAACTGTTTTTT
TRBJ1-1,many,16,TRBV20-1,.,CSARVAPPTANTEAFF,TGCAGTGCTAGAGTAGCCCCCCCGACAGCGAACACTGAAGCTTTCTTT
TRBJ2-3,medium-sized,10,TRBV29-1,.,CSAVEDTQYF,TGCAGCGCCGTTGAAGATACGCAGTATTTT
TRBJ2-3,.,15,TRBV11-2,TRBD1,CASSEGQRGTDTQYF,TGTGCCAGCAGCGAGGGACAGAGGGGGACAGATACGCAGTATTTT
TRBJ1-4,many,18,TRBV28,.,CASQALRQAPSTNEKLFF,TGTGCCAGCCAAGCCCTCAGACAAGCCCCCTCAACTAATGAAAAACTGTTTTTT
TRBJ1-1,many,14,TRBV7-2,TRBD1,CASSTWDSGTEAFF,TGTGCCAGCAGCACTTGGGACAGTGGCACTGAAGCTTTCTTT
TRBJ2-7,many,14,TRBV2,.,CASSGLDTSYEQYF,TGTGCCAGCAGCGGCTTGGACACCTCCTACGAGCAGTACTTC
TRBJ2-7,.,15,TRBV19,TRBD2,CASSLAGSSSYEQYF,TGTGCCAGTAGTCTAGCGGGGTCGAGCTCCTACGAGCAGTACTTC
TRBJ2-4,many,17,TRBV4-3,.,CASSQLLGESGKNIQYF,TGCGCCAGCAGCCAACTACTGGGGGAGTCCGGCAAAAACATTCAGTACTTC
TRBJ2-5,many,15,TRBV11-2,.,CASSAYPLSQETQYF,TGTGCCAGCAGCGCTTACCCCCTGAGCCAAGAGACCCAGTACTTC